Below are 29 T cell receptor beta chains sequenced from a single sample in a study of cytomegalovirus exposure and HLA in healthy donors. PCR involved 60 Vbeta and 13 Jbeta primers. Sequencing used immunoSEQ multiplex PCR; TCRdb keeps in-frame clones, though not all of them. Of approximately 220,000 clones listed, around four fifths were seen once; the top ten hold 0.71%. Sequencing input: PBMCs. These receptors all come from a boy younger than 10 in good health and CMV-seronegative.

The CDR3 sequence: CASSQGLAGIAHEQYF. CDR3 in DNA: TGCGCCAGCAGCCAGGGACTAGCGGGAATCGCCCACGAGCAGTACTTC. The chain employs TRBV4-1 and TRBJ2-7, with TRBD2 matching over 13 bases. The V and J ends lost 3 bases and 5 bases, in that order; junction bases with no gene match: 7. Germline CDR1 reads MGHRA; CDR2 reads YSYEKL. This CDR3 region has 16 residues.

V gene TRBV11-2 combines with J gene TRBJ2-5; maybe TRBD2 (6 bases). V was pared by 5 bases and J by 4 bases, with 11 bases between. This CDR3 is built from 13 residues. Germline V gene data show CDR1 as SGHAT and CDR2 as FQNNGV. Here the CDR3 reads CASSPGGGETQYF. CDR3 sequence (DNA): TGTGCCAGCAGCCCCGGGGGTGGAGAGACCCAGTACTTC.

The chain is built from TRBV27 and TRBJ2-7; 12 bases line up with TRBD2. Germline trimming cut 0 bases from V and 2 bases from J; bases unmatched to any gene: 2. The germline V gene has CDR1 MNHEY and CDR2 SMNVEV (reference sequence). The CDR3 sequence is 16 residues long. The CDR3: CASSLSGLAGTYEQYF. CDR3 bases: TGTGCCAGCAGTTTATCTGGACTAGCGGGAACCTACGAGCAGTACTTC.

The rearrangement joins TRBV2 to TRBJ2-7, with 10 nucleotides matching TRBD1. This CDR3 is 13 amino acids long. CDR1 and CDR2 from the germline V gene are SNHLY and FYNNEI. Trimming removed 9 bases from V and 4 bases from J; junction bases left unmatched: 6. CDR3 in DNA: TGTGCCAGTAGACAGGGGGCAGAATACGAGCAGTACTTC. Its protein is CASRQGAEYEQYF.

The chain carries TRBV5-1 and TRBJ1-2, with TRBD1 as a possible D gene (6 bases). Germline lookup yields CDR1 SGHRS and CDR2 YFSETQ. Deletions cut 3 bases from V and 1 base from J, with 10 bases between. The length of the CDR3 is 14 residues. The CDR3 DNA is TGCGCCAGCAGCTCGACACAGGGTAACTATGGCTACACCTTC. Amino acid sequence: CASSSTQGNYGYTF. The entire variable domain, with the rest obtained from reference TRBV5-1 and TRBJ1-2, is as follows: KAGVTQTPRYLIKTRGQQVTLSCSPISGHRSVSWYQQTPGQGLQFLFEYFSETQRNKGNFPGRFSGRQFSNSRSEMNVSTLELGDSALYLCASSSTQGNYGYTFGSGTRLTVV.

This chain connects TRBV6-6 to TRBJ2-7; maybe TRBD2 (6 bases). CDR3 length: 14 amino acids. The germline CDR1 and CDR2 sequences are MNHNY and SVGAGI (reference sequence). The germline V and J ends were trimmed by 0 bases and 3 bases, with 9 bases remaining between them. CDR3 nucleotide sequence: TGTGCCAGCAGTTACTCGCCGACTAGCTACGAGCAGTACTTC. It is translated as CASSYSPTSYEQYF.

The chain couples TRBV7-9 to TRBJ2-1, with D hard to call. V shed 5 bases and J shed 2 bases, with 13 bases lying between them. The CDR3 contains 15 residues. Germline loops: CDR1 SEHNR, CDR2 FQNEAQ (reference sequence). Written as DNA, the CDR3 is TGTGCCAGCAGCGGCGGTCCACCCCCCTACAATGAGCAGTTCTTC. This translates into CASSGGPPPYNEQFF. Drawing the rest from reference TRBV7-9 and TRBJ2-1, the complete variable domain is DTGVSQNPRHKITKRGQNVTFRCDPISEHNRLYWYRQTLGQGPEFLTYFQNEAQLEKSRLLSDRFSAERPKGSFSTLEIQRTEQGDSAMYLCASSGGPPPYNEQFFGPGTRLTVL.

The rearrangement links TRBV29-1 to TRBJ2-3; D perhaps matches TRBD1 (6 bases). Per germline, CDR1 SQVTM and CDR2 ANQGSEA. The germline V and J ends were trimmed by 4 bases and 1 base, with 6 bases remaining between them. CDR3 size: 12 residues. The CDR3, as DNA: TGCAGCGTTGGACAGGGCACAGATACGCAGTATTTT. Translation: CSVGQGTDTQYF.

The V call is TRBV6-6, the J call TRBJ2-2, with 10 nucleotides matching TRBD2. The junction had 1 base not matched to a gene; V was cut back by 0 bases and J by 6 bases. This CDR3 region has 15 residues. CDR1 is MNHNY and CDR2 is SVGAGI in the germline V gene (reference sequence). DNA for the CDR3: TGTGCCAGCAGTTACTCCAGCGGGGGGGCCGGGGAGCTGTTTTTT. This gives the protein CASSYSSGGAGELFF.

The chain employs TRBV15 and TRBJ1-1; a weak D match, TRBD1 (6 bases). Germline V gene sequence: CDR1 LNHNV, CDR2 YYDKDF (reference sequence). The germline V and J ends were trimmed by 1 base and 3 bases, with 12 bases remaining between them. The CDR3 totals 15 residues. The CDR3, as DNA: TGTGCCACCAGCAGAGTGCCAGGGGCGGACACTGAAGCTTTCTTT. It encodes CATSRVPGADTEAFF.

J is TRBJ1-4 and V is TRBV6-1, with a tentative D call TRBD1 (6 bases). The CDR3 contains 16 residues. With 6 bases removed from V and 5 bases from J, the gap between germline ends came to 19 bases. Looked up from germline, CDR1 is MNHNS and CDR2 is SASEGT. The CDR3 DNA is TGTGCCAGCAGCGAATCCTTTGCGGGGGCGAATGAAAAACTGTTTTTT. It encodes CASSESFAGANEKLFF.

This clone has a handful of counts. The chain links TRBV6-1 to TRBJ1-5; D gene unclear. Germline-derived CDR1 and CDR2 are MNHNS and SASEGT. V was trimmed by 4 bases and J by 0 bases, leaving 10 bases between them. The CDR3 loop spans 15 amino acids. CDR3 protein: CASSVFDYSNQPQHF. In nucleotides, the CDR3 is TGTGCCAGCAGTGTGTTCGACTATAGCAATCAGCCCCAGCATTTT.

J is TRBJ1-5 and V is TRBV20-1, with unresolved D. Trimming stripped 6 bases from V and 3 bases from J, with 6 bases between. CDR3 length: 11 residues. Germline lookup yields CDR1 DFQATT and CDR2 SNEGSKA (reference sequence). CDR3 nucleotide sequence: TGCAGTGCCCCTAACAATCAGCCCCAGCATTTT. Amino acid sequence: CSAPNNQPQHF.

The chain combines TRBV30 with TRBJ1-4; D possibly corresponds to TRBD1 (6 bases). This CDR3 is 13 amino acids long. Germline V gene sequence: CDR1 GTSNPN, CDR2 SVGIG (reference sequence). Trimming cost V 7 bases and J 2 bases, with 11 bases left between them. The CDR3 DNA follows: TGTGCCTTATACAGGGCGACTAATGAAAAACTGTTTTTT. Its protein is CALYRATNEKLFF.

This chain connects TRBV7-9 to TRBJ1-1; D call uncertain. CDR3 length equals 15 residues. The ends were cut back, 7 bases at V and 1 base at J, with 16 bases in the middle. Germline CDR1 is SEHNR and CDR2 is FQNEAQ (reference sequence). In DNA, the CDR3 is TGTGCCAGCACCCCAATACACGAGGAGAACACTGAAGCTTTCTTT. Its translation: CASTPIHEENTEAFF. The full variable domain, completed using reference TRBV7-9 and TRBJ1-1, is DTGVSQNPRHKITKRGQNVTFRCDPISEHNRLYWYRQTLGQGPEFLTYFQNEAQLEKSRLLSDRFSAERPKGSFSTLEIQRTEQGDSAMYLCASTPIHEENTEAFFGQGTRLTVV.

This chain uses TRBV19 with TRBJ2-6, with D possibly TRBD2 on 6 matching bases. CDR3 length: 18 amino acids. Trimming took 0 bases from V and 0 from J, leaving 12 bases between them. The germline V gene encodes CDR1 LNHDA and CDR2 SQIVND (reference sequence). As DNA, the CDR3 is TGTGCCAGTAGTATAGATTTTCCCGGGGGCTCTGGGGCCAACGTCCTGACTTTC. Translated, it gives CASSIDFPGGSGANVLTF.

The chain has TRBV5-8 and TRBJ2-1; TRBD2 might be the D (5 bases). Per the germline V gene, CDR1 is SGHTS and CDR2 is YDEGEE. The CDR3 is 15 amino acids. The germline V and J ends were trimmed by 0 bases and 6 bases, with 13 bases remaining between them. The CDR3 DNA is TGTGCCAGCAGCTTGGCCCACTCGGGGATCAATGAGCAGTTCTTC. This encodes CASSLAHSGINEQFF.

This chain joins TRBV9 and TRBJ1-2, with unresolved D. Germline V gene lookup returns CDR1 SGDLS and CDR2 YYNGEE. The CDR3 totals 14 residues. Trimming left V 0 bases short and J 2 bases short, with 8 bases between. CDR3 region: CASSVGLTNYGYTF. The CDR3 nucleotides read TGTGCCAGCAGCGTAGGTCTCACAAACTATGGCTACACCTTC.

This chain connects TRBV5-1 to TRBJ2-7; 7 bases are shared with TRBD2. Germline V gene lookup returns CDR1 SGHRS and CDR2 YFSETQ. The junction had 8 bases not matched to a gene; V was cut back by 0 bases and J by 5 bases. The CDR3 totals 15 residues. CDR3 DNA: TGCGCCAGCAGCTTGGCACCCAGCGGGAACGACGAGCAGTACTTC. This sequence encodes CASSLAPSGNDEQYF. Based on the CDR3 plus reference TRBV5-1 and TRBJ2-7, the full variable domain is KAGVTQTPRYLIKTRGQQVTLSCSPISGHRSVSWYQQTPGQGLQFLFEYFSETQRNKGNFPGRFSGRQFSNSRSEMNVSTLELGDSALYLCASSLAPSGNDEQYFGPGTRLTVT.

The chain combines TRBV4-1 with TRBJ2-1; tentatively, D is TRBD1 (6 bases). Per germline, CDR1 MGHRA and CDR2 YSYEKL. The CDR3 runs to 15 residues. V lost 3 bases, J lost 4 bases, and 13 bases lay in between. The CDR3 protein is CASSQLIDRYNEQFF. CDR3 coding DNA: TGCGCCAGCAGCCAGCTCATCGACAGGTACAATGAGCAGTTCTTC.

The chain joins TRBV7-9 to TRBJ1-4; TRBD1 is a possible D gene (5 bases). CDR3 length equals 16 residues. From germline, CDR1 is SEHNR and CDR2 FQNEAQ (reference sequence). V dropped 1 base and J dropped 0 bases, with 9 bases sitting between them. CDR3 nucleotides: TGTGCCAGCAGCTTAGTTACAGGAGCAACTAATGAAAAACTGTTTTTT. It translates to CASSLVTGATNEKLFF.

The chain is built from TRBV11-3 and TRBJ2-3; 10 bases agree with TRBD1. Trimming cost V 1 base and J 5 bases; bases outside gene matches: 0. The CDR3 runs 14 residues. Germline values: CDR1 SGHNT, CDR2 YENEEA. The CDR3 is CASSLGTGGDTQYF. The CDR3, as DNA: TGTGCCAGCAGCTTAGGGACAGGGGGAGATACGCAGTATTTT.

The chain combines TRBV30 with TRBJ1-1; D not resolved. The germline V gene has CDR1 GTSNPN and CDR2 SVGIG (reference sequence). This CDR3 is 13 amino acids long. V lost 2 bases and J 0 bases, leaving 7 bases between the germline ends. CDR3 region: CAWSPGLNTEAFF. CDR3 coding DNA: TGTGCCTGGAGTCCAGGATTGAACACTGAAGCTTTCTTT.

The chain carries TRBV15 and TRBJ2-1, with D maybe TRBD1 (6 bases). The CDR3 spans 13 residues. Trimming shortened V by 4 bases and J by 9 bases, and 13 bases separated the two germline ends. Per the germline V gene, CDR1 is LNHNV and CDR2 is YYDKDF (reference sequence). CDR3 nucleotides: TGTGCCACCAGCAACAGGGCCTACGGTGAGCAGTTCTTC. This codes for CATSNRAYGEQFF.

The sample holds a few counts of this clone. This chain links TRBV6-4 with TRBJ2-1; D is possibly TRBD2 (7 bases). This CDR3 is built from 16 residues. CDR1 MRHNA and CDR2 SNTAGT come from the germline V gene. The V gene lost 2 bases and the J gene lost 8 bases, with 19 bases spanning the gap. The CDR3 sequence is CASSDGGGGPNDEQFF. CDR3 coding DNA: TGTGCCAGCAGTGACGGGGGCGGGGGCCCAAACGATGAGCAGTTCTTC.

The gene calls are TRBV5-6 and TRBJ2-1; 9 nucleotides align to TRBD1. Germline values: CDR1 SGHDT, CDR2 YYEEEE. The ends lost 4 bases at V and 5 bases at J; junction bases unmatched: 10. The CDR3 sequence is 16 residues long. The DNA of the CDR3 is TGTGCCAGCAGCCGATTGACCCGGGACAGGGACAATGAGCAGTTCTTC. The encoded protein is CASSRLTRDRDNEQFF.

V and J are TRBV7-5 and TRBJ2-7; TRBD1 was called by the table and not checked on the DNA. TRBV7-5 constitutes a pseudogene. CDR3 length: 16 amino acids. The DNA for the CDR3 is TGTGCCAGACGACTATGGGACACCCCACGCTCCTACGAGCAGTACTTC. Translating gives CARRLWDTPRSYEQYF.

CDR3 nucleotide sequence: TGTGCCAGCAGCGCCGGGGGAGAGACCCAGTACTTC. It specifies CASSAGGETQYF. The V call is TRBV4-2, the J call TRBJ2-5; D is possibly TRBD2 (6 bases). CDR3 length equals 12 residues. Between the trimmed V and J ends, which lost 5 bases and 4 bases, there was a span of 8 bases. Germline CDR1 and CDR2: LGHNA and YNFKEQ.

The rearrangement uses TRBV5-4 and TRBJ1-5; 10 bases align to TRBD1. Per the germline V gene, CDR1 is SGHNT and CDR2 is YYREEE (reference sequence). This CDR3 is 15 amino acids long. J gave up 2 bases and V 4 bases, and 3 bases lay outside the gene matches. The CDR3 bases are TGTGCCAGCAGCGCCGGGACAGGGGGCAATCAGCCCCAGCATTTT. Encoded protein: CASSAGTGGNQPQHF.